Sequencing of this TCR beta chain was carried out in a study of T cell responses to AZD1222 COVID-19 vaccine. With regard to this clone: Its cognate antigen is unknown.

Generated by immunoSEQ multiplex PCR, the TCRdb table keeps only in-frame clones and is missing some. The data hold 98,000 or so clones, with about 92% observed a single time. The study's findings and limits: In a largely white British group with more females than males, clonal diversity was possibly underestimated.

CDR1 is SEHNR, CDR2 FQNEAQ, per germline (reference sequence). The CDR3 is 15 amino acids. V lost 4 bases, J lost 5 bases, and 14 bases lay in between. The specimen was peripheral blood, collected on day 0 of MenACWY control vaccination. This chain links TRBV7-9 with TRBJ2-2, with D possibly matching TRBD1 (6 bases). This receptor was taken from an adult in good health. As DNA, the CDR3 is TGTGCCAGCAGCTCCCCGGGACAAAAAACCGGGGAGCTGTTTTTT. Its protein is CASSSPGQKTGELFF. Full variable domain (missing parts from reference TRBV7-9 and TRBJ2-2): DTGVSQNPRHKITKRGQNVTFRCDPISEHNRLYWYRQTLGQGPEFLTYFQNEAQLEKSRLLSDRFSAERPKGSFSTLEIQRTEQGDSAMYLCASSSPGQKTGELFFGEGSRLTVL.